This entry lists 30 T cell receptor beta chains sequenced from one sample in a study of blood T cell repertoires in COVID-19. Produced via immunoSEQ multiplex PCR; TCRdb's table is partial and in-frame only. The sample has almost 30,000 clones; roughly three quarters are singletons. The specimen was peripheral blood. The receptor source for this set is a woman aged 70-85 years with acute or convalescent COVID-19.

The chain combines TRBV5-1 with TRBJ1-4, with a possible D match to TRBD1 (6 bases). CDR3 length: 15 amino acids. In germline, CDR1 is SGHRS, CDR2 YFSETQ. Trimming shortened V by 5 bases and J by 4 bases, and 15 bases separated the two germline ends. The chain's CDR3 is CASRATAGDNEKLFF. DNA of the CDR3: TGCGCCAGCAGGGCCACGGCAGGGGATAATGAAAAACTGTTTTTT.

The rearrangement links TRBV2 to TRBJ2-1; 7 nucleotides match TRBD2. The length of the CDR3 is 15 residues. Germline CDR1 and CDR2: SNHLY and FYNNEI. The ends lost 4 bases at V and 2 bases at J; junction bases unmatched: 5. The CDR3 sequence is CASSVWLAAYNEQFF. The CDR3 DNA is TGTGCCAGCAGTGTGTGGCTAGCGGCCTACAATGAGCAGTTCTTC.

This clone was seen a few times. The rearrangement uses TRBV4-1 and TRBJ1-3; D call uncertain. The germline gives CDR1 MGHRA, CDR2 YSYEKL. Deletions cut 1 base from V and 2 bases from J, with 9 bases between. This CDR3 spans 15 amino acids. The CDR3 sequence is CASSQGRLAGNTIYF. The CDR3 nucleotides read TGCGCCAGCAGCCAAGGCCGGTTAGCTGGAAACACCATATATTTT.

V gene TRBV7-8 combines with J gene TRBJ2-2; 10 bases match TRBD1. The germline gives CDR1 SGHVS, CDR2 FQNEAQ. This CDR3 contains 18 residues. V gave up 4 bases and J gave up 5 bases; unmatched junction bases: 13. The CDR3 coding sequence is TGTGCCAGCAGCTCCCATTCGGGGGGACAGGGGATTACCGGGGAGCTGTTTTTT. The encoded protein is CASSSHSGGQGITGELFF.

The chain couples TRBV6-5 to TRBJ2-1, with TRBD2 identical over 10 bases. This CDR3 spans 11 amino acids. Trimming cost V 4 bases and J 12 bases; bases outside gene matches: 0. CDR1 and CDR2 from the germline V gene are MNHEY and SVGAGI. In nucleotides, the CDR3 is TGTGCCAGCAGTTCTAGCGGGGGGCAGTTCTTC. Translated, it gives CASSSSGGQFF.

J is TRBJ2-2 and V is TRBV23-1, with D tentatively TRBD2 (5 bases). TRBV23-1 is noted as an ORF with a role that remains uncertain. There are 16 residues in the CDR3. The V end was cut by 2 bases, the J end by 5 bases, with 15 bases between. The chain's CDR3 is CASSQGDRAGTGELFF. As DNA, the CDR3 is TGCGCCAGCAGTCAAGGGGATCGGGCGGGTACCGGGGAGCTGTTTTTT.

This clone is termed medium-sized. The V gene is TRBV25-1, the J gene TRBJ1-2; D is ambiguous. Germline V gene data show CDR1 as MGHDK and CDR2 as SYGVNS. The CDR3 is made up of 17 amino acids. Between the trimmed V and J ends, which lost 2 bases and 4 bases, there was a span of 20 bases. The DNA of the CDR3 is TGTGCCAGCAGTGAAGAAGGCCCAGGATCAAGCCTCTATGGCTACACCTTC. Residues: CASSEEGPGSSLYGYTF.

As for this clone: At the DNA level, this CDR3 is encoded by other sequences in the same sample as well. The rearrangement joins TRBV5-6 to TRBJ2-7; TRBD1 matches at 10 bases. The CDR3 extends over 14 amino acids. Germline loops: CDR1 SGHDT, CDR2 YYEEEE. V shed 4 bases and J 2 bases; nucleotides not matched to a gene: 3. CDR3 nucleotide sequence: TGTGCCAGCAGCCCAGGACAGGGGGCCTACGAGCAGTACTTC. As protein: CASSPGQGAYEQYF.

The V gene is TRBV10-3, the J gene TRBJ1-2; D is undetermined. V was cut by 2 bases and J by 4 bases, with 14 bases left in between. This CDR3 has 15 amino acids. From germline, CDR1 is ENHRY and CDR2 SYGVKD. CDR3 protein: CAISEVEYEGYGYTF. The CDR3, as DNA: TGTGCCATCAGTGAGGTTGAATATGAGGGCTATGGCTACACCTTC.

The chain has TRBV5-6 and TRBJ1-1; 11 bases map to TRBD1. In germline, CDR1 is SGHDT, CDR2 YYEEEE. The CDR3 loop spans 18 amino acids. J was trimmed by 6 bases and V by 1 base; bases with no gene match: 14. The CDR3, as DNA: TGTGCCAGCAGCTTGACTGCCACTTTCGGGACAGGGGGATCTGAAGCTTTCTTT. Its protein product is CASSLTATFGTGGSEAFF. Based on the CDR3 plus reference TRBV5-6 and TRBJ1-1, the full variable domain is DAGVTQSPTHLIKTRGQQVTLRCSPKSGHDTVSWYQQALGQGPQFIFQYYEEEERQRGNFPDRFSGHQFPNYSSELNVNALLLGDSALYLCASSLTATFGTGGSEAFFGQGTRLTVV.

J is TRBJ2-3 and V is TRBV6-1; D is undetermined. This CDR3 comprises 11 residues. Germline values: CDR1 MNHNS, CDR2 SASEGT. V was trimmed by 3 bases and J by 8 bases, leaving 6 bases between them. The CDR3 DNA reads as TGTGCCAGCAGTGAGTTAGTTACGCAGTATTTT. Its translation: CASSELVTQYF.

This clone was found once. The chain has TRBV13 and TRBJ2-7, with TRBD2 matching over 8 bases. Germline values: CDR1 PRHDT, CDR2 FYEKMQ (reference sequence). J was trimmed by 1 base and V by 0 bases; bases with no gene match: 5. The CDR3 has 16 amino acids. The CDR3 is CASSLGGGGRSYEQYF. As DNA, the CDR3 is TGTGCCAGCAGCTTAGGTGGCGGGGGGAGGTCCTACGAGCAGTACTTC.

J is TRBJ2-3 and V is TRBV19, with 7 bases matching TRBD1. Trimming cost V 6 bases and J 2 bases; bases outside gene matches: 8. This CDR3 has 15 residues. CDR1 and CDR2 from the germline V gene are LNHDA and SQIVND (reference sequence). CDR3 protein: CASSQGQPHTDTQYF. The DNA of the CDR3 is TGTGCCAGTAGCCAGGGACAGCCACACACAGATACGCAGTATTTT.

V usage is TRBV19 and J usage is TRBJ2-7; D is uncertain. The CDR3 length is 13 residues. The germline V gene has CDR1 LNHDA and CDR2 SQIVND (reference sequence). The V end was cut by 1 base, the J end by 7 bases, with 11 bases between. For the CDR3, the DNA is TGTGCCAGTAGTATAGGGGCAACCACAGAGCAGTACTTC. Amino acids: CASSIGATTEQYF.

The chain couples TRBV29-1 to TRBJ1-2; a possible D gene is TRBD1 (5 bases). V was pared by 7 bases and J by 0 bases, with 15 bases between. CDR1 and CDR2 from the germline V gene are SQVTM and ANQGSEA. The CDR3 is 14 residues long. The CDR3 nucleotides read TGCAGCGGGGGGTCGGCCGGGGCTAACTATGGCTACACCTTC. This codes for CSGGSAGANYGYTF.

In its sample, this clone was seen once. The chain recombines TRBV3-1 (or the pseudogene TRBV3-2) with TRBJ2-1, with D possibly being TRBD1 (6 bases). V was trimmed by 0 bases and J by 9 bases, leaving 27 bases between them. From germline, CDR1 is LGHDT and CDR2 YNNKEL (reference sequence). The CDR3 has 19 residues. The CDR3: CASSQDLRAPHYQGGEQFF. DNA for the CDR3: TGTGCCAGCAGCCAAGATCTCCGAGCGCCCCATTACCAAGGGGGTGAGCAGTTCTTC.

The rearrangement joins TRBV7-9 to TRBJ2-7; the match to TRBD1 covers 8 bases. The CDR3 sequence is 13 residues long. V lost 3 bases, J lost 5 bases, and 3 bases stayed unmatched. CDR1 and CDR2 (germline): SEHNR, FQNEAQ (reference sequence). As DNA, the CDR3 is TGTGCCAGCAGCTTTGCAGGGGGCCACGAGCAGTACTTC. Protein: CASSFAGGHEQYF.

The chain uses TRBV4-2 and TRBJ2-2; D perhaps matches TRBD2 (5 bases). This CDR3 spans 16 amino acids. Per germline, CDR1 LGHNA and CDR2 YNFKEQ. V was pared by 0 bases and J by 4 bases, with 12 bases between. CDR3 sequence: CASSQEDWAGTGELFF. The DNA of the CDR3 is TGTGCCAGCAGCCAAGAGGATTGGGCGGGCACCGGGGAGCTGTTTTTT.

The genes are TRBV6-6 and TRBJ1-1; D perhaps matches TRBD1 (5 bases). V was shortened by 2 bases and J by 11 bases, with 9 bases between the two germline ends. Germline CDR1 MNHNY, CDR2 SVGAGI (reference sequence). The CDR3 runs to 11 residues. Here the CDR3 reads CASSYGAAAFF. The CDR3 DNA is TGTGCCAGCAGTTACGGGGCAGCCGCTTTCTTT.

CDR3 residues: CASIQGFPPTEAFF. The CDR3 DNA is TGTGCCAGCATTCAGGGTTTCCCCCCCACTGAAGCTTTCTTT. The rearrangement joins TRBV28 to TRBJ1-1; maybe TRBD1 (5 bases). The V end lost 7 bases, the J end lost 4 bases, and 16 bases lay between the germline ends. Germline assignment: CDR1 MDHEN and CDR2 SYDVKM. There are 14 residues in the CDR3.

The chain uses TRBV19 and TRBJ1-1; D uncertain. CDR3 size: 11 residues. The V and J ends lost 2 bases and 5 bases respectively, with 3 bases between them. Germline loops: CDR1 LNHDA, CDR2 SQIVND (reference sequence). The CDR3, as DNA: TGTGCCAGTAGTATAACTACTGAAGCTTTCTTT. Translated, it gives CASSITTEAFF.

V is TRBV7-9 and J is TRBJ2-5; 7 positions match TRBD2. The CDR3 consists of 16 residues. The V gene end was trimmed by 3 bases and the J gene end by 5 bases; junction bases not matched to a gene: 12. Germline assignment: CDR1 SEHNR and CDR2 FQNEAQ (reference sequence). CDR3 amino acids: CASSFGTREEGETQYF. CDR3 in DNA: TGTGCCAGCAGCTTTGGGACCCGGGAGGAGGGGGAGACCCAGTACTTC.

V usage is TRBV7-3 and J usage is TRBJ1-6; 7 nucleotides align to TRBD1. Germline V gene data show CDR1 as SGHTA and CDR2 as FQGTGA. The CDR3 sequence is 14 residues long. The V gene end was trimmed by 6 bases and the J gene end by 7 bases; junction bases not matched to a gene: 6. The CDR3 loop reads CASRGDSENSPLHF. The DNA of the CDR3 is TGTGCCAGCAGAGGGGACAGTGAGAATTCACCCCTCCACTTT.

V usage is TRBV11-2 and J usage is TRBJ1-6; no firm D call. Trimming cost V 0 bases and J 0 bases, with 3 bases left between them. CDR1 SGHAT and CDR2 FQNNGV come from the germline V gene. This CDR3 has 15 residues. Here the CDR3 reads CASSLDNSYNSPLHF. The CDR3 coding sequence is TGTGCCAGCAGCTTAGATAACTCCTATAATTCACCCCTCCACTTT.

This sequence joins TRBV7-2 and TRBJ1-6, with 9 positions matching TRBD1. V shed 5 bases and J 10 bases; nucleotides not matched to a gene: 9. CDR3 length: 15 amino acids. The germline V gene has CDR1 SGHTA and CDR2 FQGNSA. CDR3 nucleotides: TGTGCCAGCAGCACCGGACAGGGGAAAGAGTCACCCCTCCACTTT. This translates into CASSTGQGKESPLHF.

The chain uses TRBV2 and TRBJ2-5; weak D call: TRBD1 (7 bases). The CDR3 has 18 residues. Germline CDR1 SNHLY, CDR2 FYNNEI. V lost 10 bases and J lost 2, with 29 bases in between. The CDR3 sequence: CATGTDRDRDSRQETQYF. CDR3 bases: TGTGCCACTGGGACAGATCGGGACCGGGACTCAAGACAAGAGACCCAGTACTTC.

The chain links TRBV6-4 to TRBJ2-2; D is possibly TRBD1 (6 bases). Germline V CDR1 and CDR2: MRHNA, SNTAGT. The CDR3 has 16 residues. Between the trimmed V and J ends, which lost 5 bases and 4 bases, there was a span of 17 bases. This chain's CDR3 is CASSLSSGEITGELFF. In nucleotides, the CDR3 is TGTGCCAGCAGTTTATCTTCAGGGGAGATCACCGGGGAGCTGTTTTTT.

This clone has just one count. This sequence joins TRBV18 and TRBJ2-1; TRBD2 aligns across 14 bases. The CDR3 contains 21 residues. The V segment lost 3 bases and the J segment 0 bases; nucleotides outside the gene matches: 13. Germline lookup yields CDR1 KGHSH and CDR2 LQKENI. The CDR3 here is CASSPTLGLAGARSSYNEQFF. The CDR3 DNA reads TGTGCCAGCTCACCTACATTGGGACTAGCGGGGGCCCGAAGCTCCTACAATGAGCAGTTCTTC.

The chain combines TRBV9 with TRBJ2-7; TRBD2 aligns across 13 bases. V dropped 2 bases and J dropped 4; count of bases not matched to a gene: 3. Germline V gene data show CDR1 as SGDLS and CDR2 as YYNGEE. This CDR3 contains 15 residues. CDR3 in DNA: TGTGCCAGCAGCGTGGGACTAGCGGGAAGGTACGAGCAGTACTTC. As protein: CASSVGLAGRYEQYF.

The chain recombines TRBV9 with TRBJ1-6, with 8 bases aligning to TRBD1. CDR1 and CDR2 from the germline V gene are SGDLS and YYNGEE. V gave up 2 bases and J gave up 9 bases; unmatched junction bases: 7. The CDR3 is 15 residues long. CDR3 residues: CASSVKGQAGSPLHF. For the CDR3, the DNA is TGTGCCAGCAGCGTTAAGGGACAGGCCGGTTCACCCCTCCACTTT.